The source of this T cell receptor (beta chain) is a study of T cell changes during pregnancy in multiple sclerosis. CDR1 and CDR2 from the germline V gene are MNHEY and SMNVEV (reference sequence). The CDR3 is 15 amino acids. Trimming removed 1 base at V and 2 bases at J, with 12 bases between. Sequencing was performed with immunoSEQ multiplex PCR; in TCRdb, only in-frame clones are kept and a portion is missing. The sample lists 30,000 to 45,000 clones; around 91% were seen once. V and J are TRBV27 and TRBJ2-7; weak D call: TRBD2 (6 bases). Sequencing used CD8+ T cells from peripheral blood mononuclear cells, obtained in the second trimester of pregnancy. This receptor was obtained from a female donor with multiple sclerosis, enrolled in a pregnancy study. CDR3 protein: CASSLLAGPAYEQYF. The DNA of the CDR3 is TGTGCCAGCAGTTTATTGGCGGGGCCGGCCTACGAGCAGTACTTC.